The 6 T cell receptor beta chains in this list originate from one sample, sequenced in a study of shared clonotypes between healthy human individuals. Measured with immunoSEQ multiplex PCR; TCRdb has only the in-frame clones, and not every one. Seen here are under 350,000 clones, around 90% observed once, and the top ten hold 16%. Sample: memory CD8+ T cells sorted from blood. Noted subset: CD45RO+ cells pooled with CCR7-negative TemRA cells. The source is a man in his late teens or twenties in good health.

The V and J genes are TRBV7-9 and TRBJ2-5; no clear D. The germline CDR1 and CDR2 sequences are SEHNR and FQNEAQ (reference sequence). Between the trimmed V and J ends, which lost 4 bases and 0 bases, there was a span of 12 bases. The CDR3 sequence is 15 residues long. CDR3 in amino acids: CASSYPVGYQETQYF. In DNA form, the CDR3 reads TGTGCCAGCAGCTATCCCGTCGGCTACCAAGAGACCCAGTACTTC.

The V gene is TRBV28, the J gene TRBJ2-7; 8 bases match TRBD1. With V trimmed by 2 bases and J by 5 bases, 11 bases remained unmatched. This CDR3 is built from 16 residues. Germline lookup yields CDR1 MDHEN and CDR2 SYDVKM. CDR3: CASSLGRTGLNHEQYF. The DNA for the CDR3 is TGTGCCAGCAGTTTAGGTCGGACAGGGCTTAATCACGAGCAGTACTTC. The complete variable domain, with remaining parts taken from reference TRBV28 and TRBJ2-7, reads DVKVTQSSRYLVKRTGEKVFLECVQDMDHENMFWYRQDPGLGLRLIYFSYDVKMKEKGDIPEGYSVSREKKERFSLILESASTNQTSMYLCASSLGRTGLNHEQYFGPGTRLTVT.

V is TRBV10-3 and J is TRBJ1-2; D may be TRBD1 (5 bases). Germline loops: CDR1 ENHRY, CDR2 SYGVKD. V was cut by 6 bases and J by 0 bases, with 8 bases left in between. This CDR3 contains 13 residues. This CDR3 reads CAISPTANYGYTF. CDR3 DNA: TGTGCCATCAGCCCGACAGCTAACTATGGCTACACCTTC.

The V call is TRBV6-5, the J call TRBJ1-5; D is perhaps TRBD1 (6 bases). The CDR3 is made up of 14 amino acids. CDR1 is MNHEY, CDR2 SVGAGI, per germline. Trimming removed 8 bases at V and 5 bases at J, with 16 bases between. The CDR3: CASSPLQGYQPQHF. DNA of the CDR3: TGTGCCAGCTCCCCTTTACAGGGCTATCAGCCCCAGCATTTT.

The CDR3 bases are TGTGCCAGCACCCCGACAGGAAACTCCTACAATGAGCAGTTCTTC. This translates into CASTPTGNSYNEQFF. The chain uses TRBV28 and TRBJ2-1; possible D gene TRBD1, 6 bases. The CDR3 runs to 15 residues. Deletions cut 7 bases from V and 0 bases from J, with 13 bases between. CDR1 and CDR2 (germline): MDHEN, SYDVKM.

The chain carries TRBV9 and TRBJ1-2; weak D call: TRBD1 (5 bases). V was trimmed by 3 bases and J by 4 bases, leaving 16 bases between them. The CDR3 has 15 residues. Looked up from germline, CDR1 is SGDLS and CDR2 is YYNGEE. CDR3 nucleotide sequence: TGTGCCAGCAGCGGGGGTGAGGGCGGGACCTATGGCTACACCTTC. Its protein product is CASSGGEGGTYGYTF.